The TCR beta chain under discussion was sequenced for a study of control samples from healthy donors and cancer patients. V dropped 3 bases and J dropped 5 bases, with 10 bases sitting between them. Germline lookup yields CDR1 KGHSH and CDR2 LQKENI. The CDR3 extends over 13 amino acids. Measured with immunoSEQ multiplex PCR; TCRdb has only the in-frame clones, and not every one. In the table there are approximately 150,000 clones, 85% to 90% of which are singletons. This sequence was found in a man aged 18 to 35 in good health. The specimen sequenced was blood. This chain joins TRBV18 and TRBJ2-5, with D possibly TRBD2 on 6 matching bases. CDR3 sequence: CASSPTSRETQYF. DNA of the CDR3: TGTGCCAGCTCACCCACTAGCCGGGAGACCCAGTACTTC. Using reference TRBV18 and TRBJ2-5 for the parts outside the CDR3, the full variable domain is NAGVMQNPRHLVRRRGQEARLRCSPMKGHSHVYWYRQLPEEGLKFMVYLQKENIIDESGMPKERFSAEFPKEGPSILRIQQVVRGDSAAYFCASSPTSRETQYFGPGTRLLVL.